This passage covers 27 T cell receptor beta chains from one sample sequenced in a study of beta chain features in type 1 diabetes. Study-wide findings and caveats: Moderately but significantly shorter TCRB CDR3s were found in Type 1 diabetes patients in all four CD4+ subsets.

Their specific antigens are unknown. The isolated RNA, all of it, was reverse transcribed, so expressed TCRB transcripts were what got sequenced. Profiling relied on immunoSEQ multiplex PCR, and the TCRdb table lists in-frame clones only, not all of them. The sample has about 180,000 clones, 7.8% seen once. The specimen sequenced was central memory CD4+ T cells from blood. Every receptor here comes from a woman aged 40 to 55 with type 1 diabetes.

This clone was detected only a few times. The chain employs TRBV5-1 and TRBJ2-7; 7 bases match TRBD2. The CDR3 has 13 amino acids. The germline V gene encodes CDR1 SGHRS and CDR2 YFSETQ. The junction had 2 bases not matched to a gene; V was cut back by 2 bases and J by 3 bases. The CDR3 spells CASSFGGGYEQYF. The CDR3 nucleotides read TGCGCCAGCAGCTTTGGGGGGGGCTACGAGCAGTACTTC.

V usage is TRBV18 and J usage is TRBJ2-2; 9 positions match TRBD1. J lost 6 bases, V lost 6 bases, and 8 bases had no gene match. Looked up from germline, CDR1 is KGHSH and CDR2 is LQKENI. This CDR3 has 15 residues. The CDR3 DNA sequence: TGTGCCAGCTCGCCCGGGACAGGGATCGCCGGGGAGCTGTTTTTT. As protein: CASSPGTGIAGELFF.

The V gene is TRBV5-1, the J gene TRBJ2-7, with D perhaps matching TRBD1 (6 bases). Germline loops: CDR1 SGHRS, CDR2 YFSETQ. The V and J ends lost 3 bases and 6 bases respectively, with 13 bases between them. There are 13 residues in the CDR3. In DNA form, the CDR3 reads TGCGCCAGCAGCTCGGGGACACCCCCCGAGCAGTACTTC. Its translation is CASSSGTPPEQYF.

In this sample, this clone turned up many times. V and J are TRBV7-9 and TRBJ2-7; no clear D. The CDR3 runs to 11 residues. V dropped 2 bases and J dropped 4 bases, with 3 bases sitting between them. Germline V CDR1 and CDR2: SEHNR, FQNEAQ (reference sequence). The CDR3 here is CASSLSYEQYF. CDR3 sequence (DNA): TGTGCCAGCAGCTTATCTTACGAGCAGTACTTC.

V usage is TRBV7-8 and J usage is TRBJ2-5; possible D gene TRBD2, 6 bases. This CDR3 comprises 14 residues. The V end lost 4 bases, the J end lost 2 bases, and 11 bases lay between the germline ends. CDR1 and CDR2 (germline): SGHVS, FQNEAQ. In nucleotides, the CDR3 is TGTGCCAGCAGCTACAACGGGGGACAAGAGACCCAGTACTTC. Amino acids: CASSYNGGQETQYF.

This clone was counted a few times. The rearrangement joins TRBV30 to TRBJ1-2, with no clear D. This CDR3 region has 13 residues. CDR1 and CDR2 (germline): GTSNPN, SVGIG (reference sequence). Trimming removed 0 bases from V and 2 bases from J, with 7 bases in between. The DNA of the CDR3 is TGTGCCTGGAGTGTATGGCCGAACTATGGCTACACCTTC. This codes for CAWSVWPNYGYTF. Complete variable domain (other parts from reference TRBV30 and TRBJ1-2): SQTIHQWPATLVQPVGSPLSLECTVEGTSNPNLYWYRQAAGRGLQLLFYSVGIGQISSEVPQNLSASRPQDRQFILSSKKLLLSDSGFYLCAWSVWPNYGYTFGSGTRLTVV.

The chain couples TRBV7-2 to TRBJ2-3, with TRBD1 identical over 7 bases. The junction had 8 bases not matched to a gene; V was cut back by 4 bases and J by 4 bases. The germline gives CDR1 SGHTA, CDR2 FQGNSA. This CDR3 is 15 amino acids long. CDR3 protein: CASSSQGDTADTQYF. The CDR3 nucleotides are TGTGCCAGCAGCTCCCAGGGGGATACTGCAGATACGCAGTATTTT.

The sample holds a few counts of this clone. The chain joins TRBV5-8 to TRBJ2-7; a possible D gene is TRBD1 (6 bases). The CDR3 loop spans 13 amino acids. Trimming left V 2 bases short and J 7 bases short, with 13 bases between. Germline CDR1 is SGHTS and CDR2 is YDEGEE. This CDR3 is CASSLNRVGEQYF. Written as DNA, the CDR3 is TGTGCCAGCAGCTTAAACAGGGTTGGGGAGCAGTACTTC.

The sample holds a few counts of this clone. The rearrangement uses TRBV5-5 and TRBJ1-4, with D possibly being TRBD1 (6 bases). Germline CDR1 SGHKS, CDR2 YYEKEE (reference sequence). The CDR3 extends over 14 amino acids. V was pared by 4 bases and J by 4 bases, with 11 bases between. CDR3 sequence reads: CASSQHRDNEKLFF. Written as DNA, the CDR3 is TGTGCCAGCAGCCAACACAGGGATAATGAAAAACTGTTTTTT.

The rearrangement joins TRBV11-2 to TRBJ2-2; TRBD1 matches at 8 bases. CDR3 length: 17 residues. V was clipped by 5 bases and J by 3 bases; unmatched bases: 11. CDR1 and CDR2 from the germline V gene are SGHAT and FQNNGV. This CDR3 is CASSPRQGYAYTGELFF. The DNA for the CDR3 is TGTGCCAGCAGCCCGAGACAGGGGTATGCGTACACCGGGGAGCTGTTTTTT.

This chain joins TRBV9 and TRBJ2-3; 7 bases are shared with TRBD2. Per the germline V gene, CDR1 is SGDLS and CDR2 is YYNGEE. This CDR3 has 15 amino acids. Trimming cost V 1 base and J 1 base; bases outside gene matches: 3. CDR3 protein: CASSVIGGGTDTQYF. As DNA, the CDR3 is TGTGCCAGCAGCGTAATTGGGGGGGGCACAGATACGCAGTATTTT.

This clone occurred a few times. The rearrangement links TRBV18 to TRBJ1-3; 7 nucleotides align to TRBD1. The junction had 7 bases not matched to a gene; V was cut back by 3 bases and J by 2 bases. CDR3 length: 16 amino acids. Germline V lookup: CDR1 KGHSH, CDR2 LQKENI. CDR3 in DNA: TGTGCCAGCTCACCCGCCAGGGGGAAGACTGGAAACACCATATATTTT. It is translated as CASSPARGKTGNTIYF.

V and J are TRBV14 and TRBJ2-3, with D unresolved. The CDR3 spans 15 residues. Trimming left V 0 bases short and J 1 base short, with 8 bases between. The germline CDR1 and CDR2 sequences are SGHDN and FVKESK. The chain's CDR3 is CASSQDQIRTDTQYF. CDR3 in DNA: TGTGCCAGCAGCCAAGATCAAATTCGCACAGATACGCAGTATTTT.

The CDR3 DNA is TGCGCCAGCAGCCGCAATCCCCGGGGGAACACTGAAGCTTTCTTT. It yields the protein CASSRNPRGNTEAFF. The genes are TRBV4-3 and TRBJ1-1; D not certain. This CDR3 has 15 residues. From germline, CDR1 is LGHNA and CDR2 YSLEER. The V gene lost 4 bases and the J gene lost 1 base, with 13 bases spanning the gap.

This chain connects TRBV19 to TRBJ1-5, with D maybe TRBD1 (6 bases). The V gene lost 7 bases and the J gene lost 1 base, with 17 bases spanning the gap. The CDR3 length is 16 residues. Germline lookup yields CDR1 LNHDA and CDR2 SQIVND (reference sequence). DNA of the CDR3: TGTGCCAGTAATCCTTCAGGGGCGAAAAGCAATCAGCCCCAGCATTTT. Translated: CASNPSGAKSNQPQHF.

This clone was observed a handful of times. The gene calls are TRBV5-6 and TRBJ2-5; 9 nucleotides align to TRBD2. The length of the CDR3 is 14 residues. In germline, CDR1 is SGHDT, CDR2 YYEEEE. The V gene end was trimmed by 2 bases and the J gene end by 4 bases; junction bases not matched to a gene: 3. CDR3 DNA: TGTGCCAGCAGCTTAGGAGCGGGGGGAGAGACCCAGTACTTC. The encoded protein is CASSLGAGGETQYF.

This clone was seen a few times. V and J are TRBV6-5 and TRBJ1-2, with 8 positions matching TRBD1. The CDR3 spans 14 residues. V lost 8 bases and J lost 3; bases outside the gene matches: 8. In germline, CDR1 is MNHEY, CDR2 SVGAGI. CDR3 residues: CASRGTGKYYGYTF. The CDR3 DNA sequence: TGTGCCAGCCGAGGGACAGGCAAATACTATGGCTACACCTTC.

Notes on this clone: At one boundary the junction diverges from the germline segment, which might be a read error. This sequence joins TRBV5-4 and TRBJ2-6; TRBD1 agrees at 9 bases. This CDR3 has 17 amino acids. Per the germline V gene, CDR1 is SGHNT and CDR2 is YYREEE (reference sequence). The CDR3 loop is CASSQGTGSPGANVLTF. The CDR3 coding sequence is TGCGCCAGCAGCCAAGGGACAGGGTCCCCTGGGGCCAACGTCCTGACTTTC.

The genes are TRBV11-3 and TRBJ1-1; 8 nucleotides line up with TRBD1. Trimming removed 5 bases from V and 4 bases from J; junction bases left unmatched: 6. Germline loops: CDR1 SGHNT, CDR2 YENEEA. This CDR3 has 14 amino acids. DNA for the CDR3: TGTGCCAGCAGCCCAGGGGGCAGGGTCACTGAAGCTTTCTTT. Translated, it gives CASSPGGRVTEAFF.

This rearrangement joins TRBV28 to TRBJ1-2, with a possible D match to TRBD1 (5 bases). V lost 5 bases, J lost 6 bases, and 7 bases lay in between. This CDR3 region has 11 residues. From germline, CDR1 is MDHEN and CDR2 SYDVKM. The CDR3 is CASSVRDGYTF. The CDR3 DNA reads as TGTGCCAGCAGTGTCAGGGATGGCTACACCTTC.

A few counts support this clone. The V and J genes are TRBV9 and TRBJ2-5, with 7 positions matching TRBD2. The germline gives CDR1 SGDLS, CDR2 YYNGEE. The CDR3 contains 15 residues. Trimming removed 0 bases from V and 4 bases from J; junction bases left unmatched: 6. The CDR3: CASSVVTGGLETQYF. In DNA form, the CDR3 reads TGTGCCAGCAGCGTAGTGACGGGGGGACTAGAGACCCAGTACTTC.

CDR3 amino acids: CASSSAPLQGIQPQHF. In DNA, the CDR3 is TGTGCCAGCAGCTCCGCTCCTTTACAGGGGATACAGCCCCAGCATTTT. The chain is built from TRBV7-2 and TRBJ1-5; 7 nucleotides align to TRBD1. J was trimmed by 7 bases and V by 4 bases; bases with no gene match: 13. The CDR3 extends over 16 amino acids. The germline gives CDR1 SGHTA, CDR2 FQGNSA.

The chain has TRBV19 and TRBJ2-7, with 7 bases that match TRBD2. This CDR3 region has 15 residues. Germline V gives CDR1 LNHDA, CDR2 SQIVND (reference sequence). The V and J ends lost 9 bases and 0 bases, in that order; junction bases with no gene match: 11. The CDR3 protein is CASQIERDPSYEQYF. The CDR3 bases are TGTGCCAGCCAAATCGAGCGGGACCCCTCCTACGAGCAGTACTTC.

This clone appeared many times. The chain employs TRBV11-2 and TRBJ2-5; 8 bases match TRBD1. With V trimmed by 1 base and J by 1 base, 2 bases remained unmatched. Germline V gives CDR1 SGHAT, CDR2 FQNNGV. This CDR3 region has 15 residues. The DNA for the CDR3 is TGTGCCAGCAGCTTAGGGGGGACAGGCCAAGAGACCCAGTACTTC. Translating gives CASSLGGTGQETQYF. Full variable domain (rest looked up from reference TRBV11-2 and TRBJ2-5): EAGVAQSPRYKIIEKRQSVAFWCNPISGHATLYWYQQILGQGPKLLIQFQNNGVVDDSQLPKDRFSAERLKGVDSTLKIQPAKLEDSAVYLCASSLGGTGQETQYFGPGTRLLVL.

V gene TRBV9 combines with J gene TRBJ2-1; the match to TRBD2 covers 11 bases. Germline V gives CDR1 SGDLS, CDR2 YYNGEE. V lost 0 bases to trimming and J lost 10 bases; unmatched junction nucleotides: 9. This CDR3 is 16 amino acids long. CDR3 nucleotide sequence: TGTGCCAGCAGCGTAGTCGCTAGCGGGGGGACGTGGGAGCAGTTCTTC. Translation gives CASSVVASGGTWEQFF.

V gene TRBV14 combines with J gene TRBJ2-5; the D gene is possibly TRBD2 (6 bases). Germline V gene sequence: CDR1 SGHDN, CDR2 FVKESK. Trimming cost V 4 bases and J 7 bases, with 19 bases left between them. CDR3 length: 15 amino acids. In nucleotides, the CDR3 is TGTGCCAGCAGCCTCTTGCCGGGACTTGGGCGGACCCAGTACTTC. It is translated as CASSLLPGLGRTQYF.

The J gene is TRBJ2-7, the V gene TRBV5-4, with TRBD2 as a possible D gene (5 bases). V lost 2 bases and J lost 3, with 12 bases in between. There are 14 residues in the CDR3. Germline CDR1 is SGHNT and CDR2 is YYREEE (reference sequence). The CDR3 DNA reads TGTGCCAGCAGCTTAGGCGGGCCACGCTACGAGCAGTACTTC. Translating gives CASSLGGPRYEQYF.